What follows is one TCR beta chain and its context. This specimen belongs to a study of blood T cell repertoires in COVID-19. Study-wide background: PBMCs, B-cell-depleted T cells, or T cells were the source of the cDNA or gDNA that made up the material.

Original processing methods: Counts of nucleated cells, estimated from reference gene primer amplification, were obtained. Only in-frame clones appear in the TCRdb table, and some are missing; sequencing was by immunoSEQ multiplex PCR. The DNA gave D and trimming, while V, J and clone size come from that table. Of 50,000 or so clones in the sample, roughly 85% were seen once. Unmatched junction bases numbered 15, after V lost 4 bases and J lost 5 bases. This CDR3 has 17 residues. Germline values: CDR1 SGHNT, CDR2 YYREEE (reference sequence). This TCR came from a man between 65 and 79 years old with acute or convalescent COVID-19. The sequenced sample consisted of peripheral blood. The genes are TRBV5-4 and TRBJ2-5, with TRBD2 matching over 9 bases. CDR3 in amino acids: CASSPRSGGGASETQYF. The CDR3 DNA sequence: TGTGCCAGCAGCCCCAGGAGCGGCGGGGGGGCGAGTGAGACCCAGTACTTC.